This T cell receptor beta chain was sequenced in a study of blood T cell repertoires in COVID-19 (dated by TCRdb to the early 2020s). About the full investigation: Samples from collaborators originated in the United States, Italy and Spain and spanned both the acute and convalescent phases of COVID-19. A freely available public database, intended as a resource for researchers studying the immune response to SARS-CoV-2, is where the repertoires were released. Where available, HLA class I and class II types were obtained from metadata supplied by the sample provider rather than from assay-based typing. The prospective study material was composed of cDNA or gDNA derived from T cells, B-cell-depleted T cells, or PBMCs. The sample metadata nearly always contained a de-identified subject ID, COVID-19 status, age in years and sex. Deeply sampled blood TCRbeta repertoires from subjects exposed to, actively infected with, or recovered from COVID-19 were included in the dataset. The samples were drawn from the first 160 participants of the ongoing ImmuneRACE study and from under 1,500 subjects provided by 6 global collaborators. Findings and caveats that apply to the study as a whole: The amount of clinical and demographic metadata varied by source and participant and was provided uncurated.

A distance of 19 bases separates the germline ends of V and J, which lose 4 bases and 5 bases respectively. From the germline V gene (reference sequence), CDR1 is SGHNT and CDR2 is YYREEE. The CDR3 runs 17 residues from the cysteine to the phenylalanine. Only the CDR3 region is kept as DNA, spanning 51 bases read in frame from base 1. The collaborating institutions used their own protocols to collect whole blood in K2EDTA tubes. Collaborator samples were shipped for TCRbeta analysis as frozen whole blood, isolated PBMCs, or DNA extracted from either sample type. A word on this clone: No cognate antigen has been identified for it. Base quality data are lacking; no much larger clone is found one base away.

TCRbeta CDR3 regions were amplified from genomic DNA by means of the immunoSEQ Assay, a bias-controlled multiplex PCR. As for how the authors treated the data: The number of nucleated cells in each sample was estimated by amplification of reference gene primers within the assay. Sequence reads were collapsed and filtered to measure the absolute abundance of every unique TCRbeta CDR3 rearrangement. Productive Simpson clonality was computed per sample as the square root of Simpson's diversity index over productive rearrangements. The immuneACCESS repertoire file appears here via TCRdb, limited to in-frame rearrangements. These files lack a portion of the clones; in checked studies, under half of the deficit traces to unresolved V genes, and the cause of the others is not known. The D gene and trimming were derived from the DNA, and the V and J assignments and clone size from that table. The table for this sample lists roughly 150,000 clones; around 88% of them were counted only once. 28% of the sample belongs to the ten largest clones.

The rearranged segments are TRBV5-4 and TRBJ1-6, with no confident D gene call. This receptor was obtained from a human donor in a cohort sampled during active COVID-19. Sequencing was carried out using peripheral blood. The sequence in DNA is TGTGCCAGCAGCCCGGGATTCTTATCAGGCCATAATTCACCCCTCCACTTT. It is translated as CASSPGFLSGHNSPLHF.